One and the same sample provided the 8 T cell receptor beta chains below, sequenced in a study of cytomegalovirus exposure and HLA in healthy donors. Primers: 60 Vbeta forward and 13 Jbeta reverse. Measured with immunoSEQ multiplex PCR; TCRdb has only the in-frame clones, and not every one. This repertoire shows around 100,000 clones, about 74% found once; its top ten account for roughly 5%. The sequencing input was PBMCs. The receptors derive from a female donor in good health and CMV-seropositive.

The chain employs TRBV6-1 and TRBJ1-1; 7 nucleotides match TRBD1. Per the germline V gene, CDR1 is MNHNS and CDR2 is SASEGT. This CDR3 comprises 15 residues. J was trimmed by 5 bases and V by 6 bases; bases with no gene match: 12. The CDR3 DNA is TGTGCCAGCAGCCTAACAGGGGTAGTGAGGACTGAAGCTTTCTTT. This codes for CASSLTGVVRTEAFF.

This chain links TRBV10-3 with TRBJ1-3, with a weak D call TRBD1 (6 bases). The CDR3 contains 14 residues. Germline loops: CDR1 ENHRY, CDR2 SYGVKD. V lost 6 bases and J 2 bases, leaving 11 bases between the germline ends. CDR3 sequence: CAISGGGAGNTIYF. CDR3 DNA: TGTGCCATCAGCGGGGGGGGCGCTGGAAACACCATATATTTT.

CDR3 sequence: CASSSAHLDGYTF. The CDR3 DNA is TGCGCCAGCAGCTCCGCGCATTTGGATGGCTACACCTTC. This chain joins TRBV4-1 and TRBJ1-2; D remains ambiguous. V lost 5 bases to trimming and J lost 6 bases, with 13 bases between them. Germline CDR1 is MGHRA and CDR2 is YSYEKL. The CDR3 length is 13 residues.

CDR3 coding DNA: TGTGCCAGCAGCTTAGGCGGCCAGCCCCAGCATTTT. Residues: CASSLGGQPQHF. The gene calls are TRBV7-9 and TRBJ1-5; D remains unclear. Germline V lookup: CDR1 SEHNR, CDR2 FQNEAQ (reference sequence). The CDR3 is made up of 12 amino acids. The ends were cut back, 1 base at V and 7 bases at J, with 5 bases in the middle.

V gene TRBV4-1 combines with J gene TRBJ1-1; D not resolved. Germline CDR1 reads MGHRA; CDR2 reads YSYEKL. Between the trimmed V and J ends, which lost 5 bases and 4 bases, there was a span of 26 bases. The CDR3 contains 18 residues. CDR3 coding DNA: TGCGCCAGCAGCTTGCGACCTTTCCAGGAGAGGGTGGGCACTGAAGCTTTCTTT. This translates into CASSLRPFQERVGTEAFF.

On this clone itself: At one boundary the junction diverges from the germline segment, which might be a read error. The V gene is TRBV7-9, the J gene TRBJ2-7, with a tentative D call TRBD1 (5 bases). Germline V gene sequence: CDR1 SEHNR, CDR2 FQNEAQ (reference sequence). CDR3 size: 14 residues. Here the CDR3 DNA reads TGTTCCAGCAGCTCCTCCCCCGGACACTACGAGCAGTACTTC. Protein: CSSSSSPGHYEQYF.

The CDR3 DNA reads TGTGCCAGCAACTTACAGGGCCGTGGCTACACCTTC. Amino acid sequence: CASNLQGRGYTF. The chain combines TRBV5-6 with TRBJ1-2; possible D gene TRBD1, 6 bases. Germline V lookup: CDR1 SGHDT, CDR2 YYEEEE. This CDR3 is 12 amino acids long. Trimming cost V 6 bases and J 7 bases, with 13 bases left between them.

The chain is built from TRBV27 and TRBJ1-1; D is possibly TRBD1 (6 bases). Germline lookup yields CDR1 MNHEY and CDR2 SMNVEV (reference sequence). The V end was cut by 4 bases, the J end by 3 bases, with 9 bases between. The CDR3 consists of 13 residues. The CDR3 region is CASSSYRDTEAFF. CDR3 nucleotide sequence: TGTGCCAGCAGTTCCTACAGGGACACTGAAGCTTTCTTT.